This T cell receptor beta chain was documented in a study of blood T cell repertoires in COVID-19. Method: immunoSEQ multiplex PCR; TCRdb's copy keeps in-frame clones and lacks some. The repertoire holds around 140,000 clones, with 80% to 90% as singletons. Specimen: peripheral blood. The source is a woman aged 45-60 years with acute or convalescent COVID-19.

The CDR3 loop reads CASSPLAGVNTGELFF. DNA of the CDR3: TGTGCCAGCAGCCCACTAGCGGGGGTAAACACCGGGGAGCTGTTTTTT. This chain joins TRBV4-2 and TRBJ2-2; 11 bases match TRBD2. The J segment lost 2 bases and the V segment lost 4 bases, leaving 3 bases of the junction unmatched. Germline lookup yields CDR1 LGHNA and CDR2 YNFKEQ. This CDR3 has 16 amino acids.